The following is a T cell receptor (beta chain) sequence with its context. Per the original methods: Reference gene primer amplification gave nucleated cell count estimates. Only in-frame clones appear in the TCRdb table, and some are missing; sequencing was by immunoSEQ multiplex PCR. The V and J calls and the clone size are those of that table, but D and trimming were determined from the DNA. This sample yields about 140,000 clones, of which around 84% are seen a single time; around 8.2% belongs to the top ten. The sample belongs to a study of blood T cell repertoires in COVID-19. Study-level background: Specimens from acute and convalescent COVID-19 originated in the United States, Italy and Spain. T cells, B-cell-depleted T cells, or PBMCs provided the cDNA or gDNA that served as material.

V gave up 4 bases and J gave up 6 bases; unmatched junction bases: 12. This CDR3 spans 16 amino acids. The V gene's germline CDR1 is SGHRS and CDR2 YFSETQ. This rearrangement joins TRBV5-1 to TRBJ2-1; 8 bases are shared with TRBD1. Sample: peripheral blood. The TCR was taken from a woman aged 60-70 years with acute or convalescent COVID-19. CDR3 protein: CASSLGGTGGINEQFF. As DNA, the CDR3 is TGCGCCAGCAGCCTAGGCGGGACAGGAGGGATCAATGAGCAGTTCTTC.